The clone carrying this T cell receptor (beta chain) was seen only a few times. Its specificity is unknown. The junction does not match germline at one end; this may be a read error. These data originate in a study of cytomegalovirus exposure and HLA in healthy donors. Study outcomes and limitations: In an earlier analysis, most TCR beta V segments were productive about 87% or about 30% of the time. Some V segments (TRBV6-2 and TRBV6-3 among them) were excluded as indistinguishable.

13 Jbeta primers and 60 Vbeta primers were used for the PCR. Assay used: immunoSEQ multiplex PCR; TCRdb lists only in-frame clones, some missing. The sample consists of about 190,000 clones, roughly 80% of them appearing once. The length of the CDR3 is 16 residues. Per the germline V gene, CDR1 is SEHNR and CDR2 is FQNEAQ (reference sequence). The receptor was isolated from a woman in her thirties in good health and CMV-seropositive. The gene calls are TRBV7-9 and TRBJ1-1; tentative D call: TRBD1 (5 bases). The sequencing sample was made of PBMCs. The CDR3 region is CASILSYGGMNTEAFF. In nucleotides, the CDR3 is TGTGCCAGCATCTTAAGCTATGGGGGGATGAACACTGAAGCTTTCTTT.